The 32 T cell receptor beta chains listed next were all sequenced from one sample in a study of blood T cells in healthy people across ages. A second roughly 7 to 11 cycle PCR used barcoded and J-beta primers. TCRdb ran MiXCR on the 5' RACE reads and lists one entry per CDR3 protein. Found here are roughly 720,000 distinct CDR3 sequences, approximately 55% of them singletons; the top ten hold about two fifths. The sample was blood. The receptors were gathered from a man of 80 years or more in good health.

The gene calls are TRBV13 and TRBJ2-7; the match to TRBD1 covers 10 bases. Unmatched junction bases numbered 5, after V lost 5 bases and J lost 1 base. CDR1 and CDR2 (germline): PRHDT, FYEKMQ (reference sequence). The CDR3 contains 15 residues. The chain's CDR3 is CASSLDRGRSYEQYF. CDR3 nucleotide sequence: TGTGCCAGCAGCCTCGACAGGGGGCGATCCTACGAGCAGTACTTC.

The J gene is TRBJ2-7, the V gene TRBV7-9, with D tentatively TRBD1 (5 bases). The J call may be mistaken, given a closer DNA end match to TRBJ2-5. This CDR3 comprises 11 residues. Germline V gives CDR1 SEHNR, CDR2 FQNEAQ (reference sequence). CDR3 protein: CASNSGQTQYF. The CDR3 DNA reads as TGTGCCAGCAATTCAGGGCAGACCCAGTACTTC.

CDR3 residues: CASSYRDRRNYGYTF. In nucleotides, the CDR3 is TGTGCCAGCAGCTACCGGGACAGAAGGAACTATGGCTACACCTTC. The gene calls are TRBV5-6 and TRBJ1-2; 7 bases line up with TRBD1. Germline V gives CDR1 SGHDT, CDR2 YYEEEE. V lost 3 bases and J lost 2; bases outside the gene matches: 7. The CDR3 extends over 15 amino acids.

The rearrangement joins TRBV6-1 to TRBJ1-1; D call uncertain. Germline V lookup: CDR1 MNHNS, CDR2 SASEGT. Trimming shortened V by 4 bases and J by 1 base, and 19 bases separated the two germline ends. The length of the CDR3 is 17 residues. CDR3 bases: TGTGCCAGCAGTGCCAAAGTCGCGTCGGCAGGGAACACTGAAGCTTTCTTT. It is translated as CASSAKVASAGNTEAFF.

This chain joins TRBV29-1 and TRBJ2-3; TRBD2 matches at 8 bases. CDR1 and CDR2 (germline): SQVTM, ANQGSEA. Germline trimming cut 7 bases from V and 14 bases from J; bases unmatched to any gene: 23. This CDR3 comprises 15 residues. Here the CDR3 reads CSGPPGLVRHRYAYF. The CDR3 DNA reads TGCAGCGGACCCCCGGGACTAGTTCGGCACAGATACGCGTATTTT.

The rearrangement uses TRBV4-1 and TRBJ2-5; no firm D call. The CDR3 totals 15 residues. Between the trimmed V and J ends, which lost 1 base and 5 bases, there was a span of 14 bases. Germline V gives CDR1 MGHRA, CDR2 YSYEKL. CDR3 sequence: CASSQANTVVETQYF. Here the CDR3 DNA reads TGCGCCAGCAGCCAAGCTAATACAGTGGTCGAGACCCAGTACTTC.

This clonotype occurred a few times. CDR3 coding DNA: TGTGCCAGCAGCCAAGATAGCCAGGGAGGCGAGCAGTACTTC. Encoded protein: CASSQDSQGGEQYF. The chain is built from TRBV3-1 and TRBJ2-7, with a possible D match to TRBD2 (6 bases). The CDR3 length is 14 residues. V was cut by 0 bases and J by 6 bases, with 12 bases left in between. Germline values: CDR1 LGHDT, CDR2 YNNKEL (reference sequence).

The chain recombines TRBV7-2 with TRBJ2-7; TRBD2 matches at 10 bases. CDR1 is SGHTA, CDR2 FQGNSA, per germline. CDR3 size: 14 residues. V was pared by 4 bases and J by 3 bases, with 3 bases of the junction left unmatched. CDR3 nucleotide sequence: TGTGCCAGCAGCTCGACTAGCGGGTACTACGAGCAGTACTTC. Translating it yields CASSSTSGYYEQYF. Full variable domain (outside the CDR3, taken from reference TRBV7-2 and TRBJ2-7): GAGVSQSPSNKVTEKGKDVELRCDPISGHTALYWYRQSLGQGLEFLIYFQGNSAPDKSGLPSDRFSAERTGGSVSTLTIQRTQQEDSAVYLCASSSTSGYYEQYFGPGTRLTVT.

V and J are TRBV5-1 and TRBJ2-5, with 10 bases aligning to TRBD1. Germline CDR1 and CDR2: SGHRS and YFSETQ. This CDR3 has 18 amino acids. V was clipped by 1 base and J by 5 bases; unmatched bases: 14. CDR3 coding DNA: TGCGCCAGCAGCTTGCAGCAAGGGGACAGGGGATTCGGGGAGACCCAGTACTTC. Amino acid sequence: CASSLQQGDRGFGETQYF.

This clonotype was counted only a few times. V is TRBV29-1 and J is TRBJ2-7; 9 positions agree with TRBD1. Germline CDR1 reads SQVTM; CDR2 reads ANQGSEA. The length of the CDR3 is 19 residues. V was pared by 1 base and J by 3 bases, with 19 bases of the junction left unmatched. CDR3 nucleotides: TGCAGCGTTGAAGCTCCAAACCGGGACAGGGAACACGGTAACTACGAGCAGTACTTC. Amino acids: CSVEAPNRDREHGNYEQYF.

The CDR3: CASSRGAGGPTRPDTQYF. DNA of the CDR3: TGTGCCAGCAGCAGGGGGGCGGGAGGACCCACACGACCAGATACGCAGTATTTT. This sequence joins TRBV9 and TRBJ2-3; 8 nucleotides agree with TRBD2. CDR1 and CDR2 (germline): SGDLS, YYNGEE. V was pared by 4 bases and J by 4 bases, with 17 bases of the junction left unmatched. The CDR3 loop spans 18 amino acids.

The V gene is TRBV5-1, the J gene TRBJ2-3; 10 nucleotides match TRBD1. Trimming at V came to 4 bases and at J to 3 bases, leaving 8 bases not matched to a gene. CDR3 length: 16 residues. CDR1 is SGHRS, CDR2 YFSETQ, per germline. As DNA, the CDR3 is TGCGCCAGCAGCCCCAAAAGACAGGGGGCTACAGATACGCAGTATTTT. This translates into CASSPKRQGATDTQYF.

In this sample, this clonotype turned up a few times. The rearrangement uses TRBV20-1 and TRBJ2-1; D gene unclear. CDR1 and CDR2 (germline): DFQATT, SNEGSKA (reference sequence). Trimming stripped 5 bases from V and 5 bases from J, with 7 bases between. The CDR3 extends over 11 amino acids. The CDR3 loop reads CSALGNNEQFF. The CDR3 DNA follows: TGCAGTGCTTTAGGTAACAATGAGCAGTTCTTC.

The chain is built from TRBV7-6 and TRBJ2-3; maybe TRBD1 (8 bases). The CDR3 is made up of 15 amino acids. Germline lookup yields CDR1 SGHVS and CDR2 FNYEAQ. Trimming took 4 bases from V and 14 from J, leaving 25 bases between them. As DNA, the CDR3 is TGTGCCAGCAGCTCCCGGACAGGGAGGGACAGATACGCGTATTTT. This codes for CASSSRTGRDRYAYF. The complete variable domain, with remaining parts taken from reference TRBV7-6 and TRBJ2-3, reads GAGVSQSPRYKVTKRGQDVALRCDPISGHVSLYWYRQALGQGPEFLTYFNYEAQQDKSGLPNDRFSAERPEGSISTLTIQRTEQRDSAMYRCASSSRTGRDRYAYFGPGTRLTVL.

CDR3 nucleotides: TGTGCCAGCAGCCCCCGCAACAGCGGGGAGCAGTACTTC. This encodes CASSPRNSGEQYF. The rearrangement joins TRBV9 to TRBJ2-7, with D possibly being TRBD2 (6 bases). Deletions cut 4 bases from V and 7 bases from J, with 15 bases between. In germline, CDR1 is SGDLS, CDR2 YYNGEE. The CDR3 consists of 13 residues.

Only a few counts were recorded for this clonotype. V gene TRBV6-5 combines with J gene TRBJ2-1; a possible D gene is TRBD2 (7 bases). Germline V gene sequence: CDR1 MNHEY, CDR2 SVGAGI. The CDR3 sequence is 15 residues long. The V end was cut by 5 bases, the J end by 6 bases, with 17 bases between. The CDR3: CASSQRRGGRNEQFF. The CDR3 region has the DNA TGTGCCAGCAGTCAACGGAGGGGGGGTCGCAATGAGCAGTTCTTC.

This clonotype was seen only a few times. The chain uses TRBV2 and TRBJ2-2, with 8 bases that match TRBD1. The length of the CDR3 is 12 residues. V gave up 8 bases and J gave up 7 bases; unmatched junction bases: 3. CDR1 SNHLY and CDR2 FYNNEI come from the germline V gene. CDR3 sequence reads: CASGTGGGELFF. In DNA form, the CDR3 reads TGTGCCAGCGGGACAGGCGGCGGGGAGCTGTTTTTT.

This clonotype was counted between two and nine times. The genes are TRBV29-1 and TRBJ2-5; D may match TRBD1 or TRBD2 (5 bases each). V was shortened by 6 bases and J by 11 bases, with 19 bases between the two germline ends. Germline V CDR1 and CDR2: SQVTM, ANQGSEA. The CDR3 runs 12 residues. CDR3 sequence reads: CSVDSGDNEQYF. The DNA of the CDR3 is TGCAGCGTCGACAGCGGAGACAATGAGCAGTACTTC.

This clonotype was seen a few times. Compared with germline, one end of the junction differs, possibly owing to a read error. The chain links TRBV20-1 to TRBJ2-7, with unresolved D. The CDR3 contains 15 residues. Germline V gives CDR1 DFQATT, CDR2 SNEGSKA (reference sequence). The CDR3 is CSARELGRPTYEQYF. CDR3 bases: TGCAGTGCCAGAGAGCTCGGCAGGCCCACCTACGAGCAGTACTTC.

This clonotype has only a few counts. V is TRBV20-1 and J is TRBJ2-4; no firm D call. From germline, CDR1 is DFQATT and CDR2 SNEGSKA (reference sequence). This CDR3 region has 11 residues. The germline V and J ends were trimmed by 5 bases and 13 bases, with 15 bases remaining between them. Written as DNA, the CDR3 is TGCAGTGCTCAGTCGACGGAAGAGCAGTACTTC. It translates to CSAQSTEEQYF.

The gene calls are TRBV7-2 and TRBJ1-5, with no clear D. The CDR3 is 13 residues long. Germline CDR1 and CDR2: SGHTA and FQGNSA. V lost 5 bases and J lost 5, with 10 bases in between. The CDR3 sequence is CASSRPGDQPQHF. CDR3 sequence (DNA): TGTGCCAGCAGCCGTCCCGGTGATCAGCCCCAGCATTTT. The full variable domain, completed using reference TRBV7-2 and TRBJ1-5, is GAGVSQSPSNKVTEKGKDVELRCDPISGHTALYWYRQSLGQGLEFLIYFQGNSAPDKSGLPSDRFSAERTGGSVSTLTIQRTQQEDSAVYLCASSRPGDQPQHFGDGTRLSIL.

The rearrangement joins TRBV29-1 to TRBJ2-1, with TRBD2 as a possible D gene (6 bases). The CDR3 length is 10 residues. Germline V gives CDR1 SQVTM, CDR2 ANQGSEA. V gave up 4 bases and J gave up 12 bases, with 10 bases separating them. CDR3 protein: CSVAEEGQFF. Written as DNA, the CDR3 is TGCAGCGTTGCTGAGGAGGGGCAGTTCTTC.

The CDR3 here is CASSGPDNQPQHF. The CDR3, as DNA: TGTGCCAGCAGTGGACCGGACAATCAGCCCCAGCATTTT. This chain links TRBV2 with TRBJ1-5; unclear D gene. CDR3 size: 13 residues. Trimming stripped 4 bases from V and 3 bases from J, with 7 bases between. Germline lookup yields CDR1 SNHLY and CDR2 FYNNEI.

This chain joins TRBV9 and TRBJ2-1; the match to TRBD2 covers 12 bases. CDR1 and CDR2 from the germline V gene are SGDLS and YYNGEE. Trimming removed 0 bases from V and 6 bases from J; junction bases left unmatched: 4. The CDR3 has 16 amino acids. This CDR3 reads CASSVGASGRGNEQFF. As DNA, the CDR3 is TGTGCCAGCAGCGTAGGGGCTAGCGGGAGGGGCAATGAGCAGTTCTTC.

This chain links TRBV27 with TRBJ2-6; D gene uncertain. This CDR3 contains 14 residues. The V gene's germline CDR1 is MNHEY and CDR2 SMNVEV (reference sequence). V lost 6 bases and J 4 bases, leaving 10 bases between the germline ends. CDR3 DNA: TGTGCCAGCAGCCAACCCTCCGGGGCCAACGTCCTGACTTTC. This translates into CASSQPSGANVLTF.

V gene TRBV5-1 combines with J gene TRBJ2-7; 13 bases are a match to TRBD2. The CDR3 is 17 residues long. Per germline, CDR1 SGHRS and CDR2 YFSETQ. J lost 0 bases, V lost 3 bases, and 6 bases had no gene match. DNA for the CDR3: TGCGCCAGCAGCTCCGGACTAGCGGGAGCTATCTCCTACGAGCAGTACTTC. This translates into CASSSGLAGAISYEQYF.

V is TRBV5-1 and J is TRBJ1-2, with D hard to call. V was trimmed by 0 bases and J by 7 bases, leaving 13 bases between them. The CDR3 has 14 amino acids. CDR1 is SGHRS, CDR2 YFSETQ, per germline. CDR3 in DNA: TGCGCCAGCAGCTTGGCCGACCGTTCGGGTGGCTACACCTTC. It encodes CASSLADRSGGYTF.

This chain uses TRBV24-1 with TRBJ1-2; D unresolved. V lost 4 bases and J lost 8, with 13 bases in between. The CDR3 totals 13 residues. Germline lookup yields CDR1 KGHDR and CDR2 SFDVKD. In nucleotides, the CDR3 is TGTGCCACCAGTGAGAGCGCGGTGGGCGGCTACACCTTC. Translating gives CATSESAVGGYTF.

This sequence joins TRBV5-1 and TRBJ1-4; D is unclear. The CDR3 spans 15 residues. Germline V gene lookup returns CDR1 SGHRS and CDR2 YFSETQ. V shed 0 bases and J shed 1 base, with 7 bases lying between them. CDR3 amino acids: CASSLDGITNEKLFF. Written as DNA, the CDR3 is TGCGCCAGCAGCTTGGATGGGATAACTAATGAAAAACTGTTTTTT.

J is TRBJ2-7 and V is TRBV27; 7 bases line up with TRBD2. The CDR3 loop spans 15 amino acids. With 5 bases clipped from V and 2 bases from J, the junction kept 9 bases outside the gene matches. Germline lookup yields CDR1 MNHEY and CDR2 SMNVEV (reference sequence). Here the CDR3 reads CASSPLREVPYEQYF. The CDR3 DNA sequence: TGTGCCAGCAGTCCCCTACGGGAGGTACCCTACGAGCAGTACTTC.

This clonotype was found once. The chain couples TRBV11-2 to TRBJ2-1; D could derive from TRBD1 or TRBD2 (5 bases each). Germline loops: CDR1 SGHAT, CDR2 FQNNGV. The V gene lost 1 base and the J gene lost 13 bases, with 14 bases spanning the gap. The CDR3 is 13 residues long. The CDR3 sequence: CASSLVRSGTQFF. The CDR3 coding sequence is TGTGCCAGCAGCTTAGTCAGGTCGGGGACCCAGTTCTTC.

The chain has TRBV4-2 and TRBJ2-1; D gene ambiguous. The CDR3 consists of 17 residues. Germline CDR1 LGHNA, CDR2 YNFKEQ. With 0 bases removed from V and 2 bases from J, the gap between germline ends came to 14 bases. CDR3 sequence reads: CASSQDGPEVTYNEQFF. The CDR3, as DNA: TGTGCCAGCAGCCAAGACGGTCCAGAGGTGACCTACAATGAGCAGTTCTTC.